The 21 T cell receptor beta chains listed next were all sequenced from one sample in a study of T cell responses to AZD1222 COVID-19 vaccine. Sequencing used immunoSEQ multiplex PCR; TCRdb keeps in-frame clones, though not all of them. The table includes about 150,000 clones, around 90% detected once. This specimen was peripheral blood, taken 28 days after the second AZD1222 dose. The receptors stem from an adult who received the AZD1222 COVID-19 vaccine.

This clone was seen a single time. The chain carries TRBV4-1 and TRBJ2-2; a possible D gene is TRBD2 (5 bases). Trimming cost V 4 bases and J 7 bases, with 10 bases left between them. CDR3 length: 13 amino acids. In germline, CDR1 is MGHRA, CDR2 YSYEKL. CDR3 DNA: TGCGCCAGCAGCCGTCGGGAAATCGGGGAGCTGTTTTTT. It codes for CASSRREIGELFF.

The CDR3 region has the DNA TGTGCCAGCAGTTTATCACCCCGACGGGAGACCCAGTACTTC. It codes for CASSLSPRRETQYF. This chain connects TRBV27 to TRBJ2-5; D not resolved. Germline V gives CDR1 MNHEY, CDR2 SMNVEV (reference sequence). The CDR3 loop spans 14 amino acids. V was pared by 0 bases and J by 5 bases, with 10 bases between.

The chain employs TRBV20-1 and TRBJ1-3; D ambiguous. The germline V gene encodes CDR1 DFQATT and CDR2 SNEGSKA (reference sequence). The CDR3 has 10 amino acids. Trimming stripped 6 bases from V and 8 bases from J, with 8 bases between. CDR3 DNA sequence: TGCAGTGCCATTCTGGACACCATATATTTT. This sequence encodes CSAILDTIYF.

This chain links TRBV28 with TRBJ2-7; tentatively, D is TRBD2 (5 bases). Germline V gene lookup returns CDR1 MDHEN and CDR2 SYDVKM. V was trimmed by 4 bases and J by 0 bases, leaving 10 bases between them. The CDR3 spans 14 residues. The CDR3 DNA sequence: TGTGCCAGCAGTTCACTAGAGATCTCCTACGAGCAGTACTTC. Residues: CASSSLEISYEQYF.

The rearrangement uses TRBV5-8 and TRBJ1-3; D not certain. The germline V and J ends were trimmed by 0 bases and 0 bases, with 7 bases remaining between them. The CDR3 contains 15 residues. Germline lookup yields CDR1 SGHTS and CDR2 YDEGEE. CDR3 sequence: CASSLEPSSGNTIYF. DNA for the CDR3: TGTGCCAGCAGCTTGGAGCCCAGCTCTGGAAACACCATATATTTT.

The rearrangement joins TRBV19 to TRBJ1-1; no definite D call. This CDR3 is built from 11 residues. Trimming shortened V by 2 bases and J by 5 bases, and 3 bases separated the two germline ends. The germline CDR1 and CDR2 sequences are LNHDA and SQIVND (reference sequence). The CDR3 here is CASSIHTEAFF. The DNA for the CDR3 is TGTGCCAGTAGTATACATACTGAAGCTTTCTTT.

The J gene is TRBJ1-1, the V gene TRBV23-1; 10 bases map to TRBD1. TRBV23-1 is an ORF; its function is uncertain. J was trimmed by 1 base and V by 0 bases; bases with no gene match: 8. The CDR3 loop spans 18 amino acids. CDR3 protein: CASSQSDRTGGSNTEAFF. The DNA for the CDR3 is TGCGCCAGCAGTCAATCAGATAGGACAGGGGGTTCGAACACTGAAGCTTTCTTT.

The V call is TRBV7-9, the J call TRBJ1-3; D not resolved. From germline, CDR1 is SEHNR and CDR2 FQNEAQ (reference sequence). V was trimmed by 4 bases and J by 6 bases, leaving 16 bases between them. The CDR3 sequence is 15 residues long. The chain's CDR3 is CASSSQDSTPNTIYF. In DNA form, the CDR3 reads TGTGCCAGCAGCTCTCAGGACTCTACCCCAAACACCATATATTTT.

J is TRBJ1-2 and V is TRBV6-5; possibly TRBD1 for D (5 bases). Between the trimmed V and J ends, which lost 6 bases and 0 bases, there was a span of 11 bases. The CDR3 length is 14 residues. CDR1 and CDR2 (germline): MNHEY, SVGAGI. The CDR3 DNA reads TGTGCCAGCAGCCAGACAGCAGCTAACTATGGCTACACCTTC. Translating it yields CASSQTAANYGYTF.

The chain is built from TRBV19 and TRBJ2-3, with D perhaps TRBD2 (5 bases). Germline V gives CDR1 LNHDA, CDR2 SQIVND (reference sequence). Deletions cut 7 bases from V and 9 bases from J, with 32 bases between. The CDR3 sequence is 18 residues long. The CDR3 DNA follows: TGTGCCAGTACCCCCCCCAGGTCGCAGGAGGTAGCGAAAAACACGCAGTATTTT. Translation: CASTPPRSQEVAKNTQYF.

This clone was seen a single time. The genes are TRBV6-5 and TRBJ1-1, with D unclear. Looked up from germline, CDR1 is MNHEY and CDR2 is SVGAGI. The CDR3 is made up of 13 amino acids. The ends were cut back, 6 bases at V and 0 bases at J, with 8 bases in the middle. CDR3 amino acids: CASRRNMNTEAFF. CDR3 nucleotide sequence: TGTGCCAGCAGGCGGAACATGAACACTGAAGCTTTCTTT.

This clone was observed a single time. J is TRBJ2-3 and V is TRBV14, with D hard to call. Per the germline V gene, CDR1 is SGHDN and CDR2 is FVKESK. The CDR3 contains 12 residues. V lost 4 bases and J 4 bases, leaving 6 bases between the germline ends. The CDR3 DNA sequence: TGTGCCAGCAGCCGTGGGTCAGATACGCAGTATTTT. It codes for CASSRGSDTQYF.

The rearrangement links TRBV5-1 to TRBJ2-1, with TRBD2 matching 9 bases. Unmatched junction bases numbered 2, after V lost 0 bases and J lost 4 bases. There are 15 residues in the CDR3. Germline V gene sequence: CDR1 SGHRS, CDR2 YFSETQ. The CDR3: CASSLVSGSYNEQFF. CDR3 coding DNA: TGCGCCAGCAGCTTGGTTAGCGGGAGTTACAATGAGCAGTTCTTC.

This clone showed up just once. The chain carries TRBV10-3 and TRBJ1-1; D unresolved. Germline V gene sequence: CDR1 ENHRY, CDR2 SYGVKD. This CDR3 has 16 amino acids. Between the trimmed V and J ends, which lost 2 bases and 1 base, there was a span of 14 bases. CDR3 amino acids: CAISEGRNLGNTEAFF. In DNA, the CDR3 is TGTGCCATCAGTGAGGGCAGGAACTTAGGGAACACTGAAGCTTTCTTT.

The chain is built from TRBV5-1 and TRBJ2-1; the D call may be TRBD1 or TRBD2 (5 bases each). The germline gives CDR1 SGHRS, CDR2 YFSETQ. V was cut by 4 bases and J by 6 bases, with 14 bases left in between. The CDR3 totals 14 residues. CDR3 bases: TGCGCCAGCAGCGAGGGGCGGGTGGGCAATGAGCAGTTCTTC. It translates to CASSEGRVGNEQFF.

The V and J genes are TRBV5-1 and TRBJ1-2, with 9 bases aligning to TRBD1. The germline gives CDR1 SGHRS, CDR2 YFSETQ. This CDR3 spans 15 amino acids. V was clipped by 0 bases and J by 7 bases; unmatched bases: 7. For the CDR3, the DNA is TGCGCCAGCAGCTTGGGACGGGACAGGGCGGGTGGCTACACCTTC. Residues: CASSLGRDRAGGYTF.

The chain has TRBV5-1 and TRBJ2-3; tentative D call: TRBD1 (6 bases). Germline V gene data show CDR1 as SGHRS and CDR2 as YFSETQ. V was clipped by 0 bases and J by 3 bases, with 8 bases between them. The CDR3 length is 14 residues. The chain's CDR3 is CASSLGTATDTQYF. CDR3 DNA sequence: TGCGCCAGCAGCTTGGGGACAGCAACAGATACGCAGTATTTT.

J is TRBJ2-1 and V is TRBV19; 8 positions match TRBD2. CDR3 length: 16 residues. The germline V gene encodes CDR1 LNHDA and CDR2 SQIVND (reference sequence). V trimming: 0 bases; J trimming: 11 bases; junction bases outside the gene matches: 12. The CDR3 DNA follows: TGTGCCAGTAGTATAGAGGTGAGAGCGGGGGACGCTAAGCAGTTCTTC. It yields the protein CASSIEVRAGDAKQFF.

The chain uses TRBV7-9 and TRBJ2-7, with 8 bases aligning to TRBD1. The junction had 7 bases not matched to a gene; V was cut back by 5 bases and J by 4 bases. Germline CDR1 is SEHNR and CDR2 is FQNEAQ (reference sequence). This CDR3 region has 14 residues. CDR3 amino acids: CASSPGRGQYEQYF. In DNA form, the CDR3 reads TGTGCCAGCAGCCCTGGCAGGGGGCAATACGAGCAGTACTTC.

The CDR3, as DNA: TGTGCCAGCAGCCCCCCAACGGGCAACACCGGGGAGCTGTTTTTT. Translated: CASSPPTGNTGELFF. The chain employs TRBV7-9 and TRBJ2-2; D unclear. The germline V gene encodes CDR1 SEHNR and CDR2 FQNEAQ (reference sequence). The ends were cut back, 5 bases at V and 2 bases at J, with 12 bases in the middle. The CDR3 is made up of 15 amino acids.

The CDR3 spells CAWSVRRTALEGGYTF. As DNA, the CDR3 is TGTGCCTGGAGTGTACGTCGGACAGCTTTAGAAGGGGGCTACACCTTC. This chain connects TRBV30 to TRBJ1-2; D may be TRBD1 (6 bases). There are 16 residues in the CDR3. Trimming cost V 0 bases and J 8 bases, with 22 bases left between them. Per germline, CDR1 GTSNPN and CDR2 SVGIG (reference sequence).